This TCR beta chain emerged from a study of shared clonotypes between healthy human individuals. Unmatched junction bases numbered 7, after V lost 3 bases and J lost 8 bases. CDR1 is GTSNPN, CDR2 SVGIG, per germline (reference sequence). This CDR3 contains 13 residues. For each subset, genomic DNA was distributed in equal portions over several immunoSEQ plates. Sequencing was performed with immunoSEQ multiplex PCR; in TCRdb, only in-frame clones are kept and a portion is missing. The profile shows about 680,000 clones, about 80% of them singletons. Of note for this clone: What it recognizes is unknown.

The study, taken as a whole, reports: Sharing across four donors was highest in naive CD4 (approximately 5%) and lowest in memory CD8 (roughly 0.4%). Generally, estimated richness proved larger in naive subsets than it did in memory subsets.

V is TRBV30 and J is TRBJ2-1, with 7 bases lining up with TRBD2. The sequence was obtained from a woman in her twenties or thirties in good health. Input material: memory CD4+ T cells sorted from blood. The sample's subset: CD45RA-negative fraction. The DNA of the CDR3 is TGTGCCTGGAGGGCGGGAGTAGGGGATGAGCAGTTCTTC. This sequence encodes CAWRAGVGDEQFF.